The sequence of this T cell receptor (beta chain) was determined in a study of blood T cell repertoires in COVID-19 (dated by TCRdb to the early 2020s). Context from the whole study: The collaborator samples originated in the United States, Italy and Spain and spanned the acute and convalescent phases of COVID-19. Deeply sampled blood TCRbeta repertoires from subjects exposed to, actively infected with, or recovered from COVID-19 were included in the dataset. Nearly every sample came with metadata listing a de-identified subject ID, COVID-19 status, age in years and sex. A freely available public database, intended as a resource for researchers studying the immune response to SARS-CoV-2, is where the repertoires were released. Samples came from the ongoing ImmuneRACE study (first 160 participants) plus 1,254 subjects from 6 global collaborators. HLA class I and class II types, where available, came from metadata supplied by the sample provider rather than from assay-based typing. The material from the prospective study consisted of cDNA or gDNA derived from T cells, B-cell-depleted T cells, or PBMCs. Broader findings and caveats from the paper: How much clinical and demographic metadata was included differed by source and by participant, and the metadata was provided uncurated.

The immunoSEQ Assay, a bias-controlled multiplex PCR, was used to amplify TCRbeta CDR3 regions from genomic DNA. The paper's data handling went like this. The number of nucleated cells in each sample was estimated by amplification of reference gene primers within the assay. To quantify the absolute abundance of each unique TCRbeta CDR3 rearrangement, sequence reads were collapsed and filtered. For each sample, productive Simpson clonality was calculated as the square root of Simpson's diversity index over productive rearrangements. TCRdb stores this immuneACCESS table with in-frame sequences only. Part of the clones is absent; in the studies checked, under half of the shortfall reflects unresolved V genes, and no reason is known for the rest. V, J and clone size derive from that table, while D and trimming were established from the DNA sequence. Counted in this sample were under 200,000 clones; around 90% of them appeared once. The ten largest account for about a fifth of the sample.

To note about this clone: What antigen it recognizes has not been identified. Base qualities are not at hand, and no much larger clone is one base apart.

The collaborating institutions used their own protocols to collect whole blood in K2EDTA tubes. For TCRbeta analysis, collaborators shipped samples in one of three forms: frozen whole blood, isolated PBMCs, or DNA extracted from either of those sample types. The CDR3 covers 13 residues, taking in both the cysteine and the phenylalanine. Kept here is only the CDR3 DNA, which spans 39 bases and is read in frame from base 1. From the germline V gene, CDR1 is MNHNS and CDR2 is SASEGT. Relative to germline, V is 2 bases shorter and J is 2 bases shorter, with 7 bases between their ends. This TCR derives from a man in his sixties with active or convalescent COVID-19. The specimen sequenced was peripheral blood. In this chain, TRBV6-1 is recombined with TRBJ2-7; no D gene can be assigned with confidence. Read as DNA, the sequence is TGTGCCAGCAGTGAACATTTAGCCTACGAGCAGTACTTC. Its amino acids are CASSEHLAYEQYF.